One sample yielded the 18 T cell receptor beta chains listed below, sequenced in a study of T-cell memory formation after mild COVID-19. TCRdb processed the 5' RACE reads anew with MiXCR; each CDR3 protein has one entry. The table has about 340,000 distinct CDR3 sequences, approximately 13% seen once; the top ten hold roughly 23%. The source material was PBMCs or a T cell subset sorted from them (not recorded which). The source of these receptors is a man between 18 and 35 years old who had mild COVID-19 (a few samples of this study predate the infection). Cell type and time point are not known.

This clonotype was detected only a few times. The chain is built from TRBV6-5 and TRBJ2-1, with D tentatively TRBD1 (6 bases). CDR1 is MNHEY and CDR2 is SVGAGI in the germline V gene. V was cut by 2 bases and J by 3 bases, with 8 bases left in between. This CDR3 has 14 residues. Here the CDR3 DNA reads TGTGCCAGCAGTTACCGGGACATCTACAATGAGCAGTTCTTC. It encodes CASSYRDIYNEQFF.

In its sample, this clonotype was seen many times. The chain couples TRBV6-5 to TRBJ1-5, with a tentative D call TRBD1 (6 bases). CDR1 and CDR2 from the germline V gene are MNHEY and SVGAGI. Trimming took off 4 bases at V and 7 bases at J, with 17 bases between the two ends. The CDR3 contains 15 residues. CDR3 in DNA: TGTGCCAGCAGTTCGGGGGACCCGAGGGGGCAGCCCCAGCATTTT. Its translation: CASSSGDPRGQPQHF.

In its sample, this clonotype was seen a few times. The gene calls are TRBV5-1 and TRBJ2-7, with 7 bases fitting TRBD1. J lost 4 bases, V lost 4 bases, and 8 bases had no gene match. The CDR3 contains 14 residues. Germline V gives CDR1 SGHRS, CDR2 YFSETQ. The CDR3 DNA follows: TGCGCCAGCAGCCCTCGACAGGGCGGATACGAGCAGTACGTC. It encodes CASSPRQGGYEQYV.

This clonotype has a handful of counts. This sequence joins TRBV29-1 and TRBJ1-2; the match to TRBD1 covers 8 bases. The junction had 7 bases not matched to a gene; V was cut back by 7 bases and J by 6 bases. The CDR3 covers 12 residues. Germline CDR1 reads SQVTM; CDR2 reads ANQGSEA. The DNA of the CDR3 is TGCAGCGCTCTTGGACAGGGAAATGGCTACACCTTC. It specifies CSALGQGNGYTF.

Many counts were recorded for this clonotype. This chain links TRBV4-2 with TRBJ1-2; 9 bases fit TRBD1. The germline V gene encodes CDR1 LGHNA and CDR2 YNFKEQ. The junction had 3 bases not matched to a gene; V was cut back by 5 bases and J by 8 bases. The CDR3 runs 12 residues. CDR3: CASSTDRGGYTF. CDR3 nucleotides: TGTGCCAGCAGCACGGACAGGGGCGGCTACACCTTC.

Only a few counts were recorded for this clonotype. This chain joins TRBV6-2 or TRBV6-3 and TRBJ2-2; D remains ambiguous. V was clipped by 8 bases and J by 0 bases, with 7 bases between them. Germline values: CDR1 MNHEY, CDR2 SVGEGT. The CDR3 covers 13 residues. CDR3 sequence reads: CASRGPNTGELFF. CDR3 nucleotide sequence: TGTGCCAGCCGAGGACCGAACACCGGGGAGCTGTTTTTT.

The genes are TRBV20-1 and TRBJ2-3; TRBD2 agrees at 8 bases. J was trimmed by 2 bases and V by 1 base; bases with no gene match: 5. CDR3 length: 15 amino acids. Germline V gene lookup returns CDR1 DFQATT and CDR2 SNEGSKA (reference sequence). The CDR3 loop reads CSARAAGGHTDTQYF. CDR3 DNA sequence: TGCAGTGCTAGAGCGGCGGGGGGCCACACAGATACGCAGTATTTT.

This clonotype was seen only a few times. V and J are TRBV20-1 and TRBJ2-5; perhaps TRBD2 as D (5 bases). Germline CDR1 DFQATT, CDR2 SNEGSKA (reference sequence). Deletions cut 1 base from V and 5 bases from J, with 11 bases between. The CDR3 is 13 residues long. CDR3 sequence: CSARVPAGETQYF. CDR3 in DNA: TGCAGTGCTAGAGTCCCGGCGGGTGAGACCCAGTACTTC.

This clonotype has ten or more counts. The genes are TRBV5-1 and TRBJ2-5, with TRBD2 matching over 8 bases. The CDR3 consists of 17 residues. CDR1 and CDR2 (germline): SGHRS, YFSETQ. Germline trimming cut 0 bases from V and 5 bases from J; bases unmatched to any gene: 12. The CDR3, as DNA: TGCGCCAGCAGCTTGGCTCCCAGCGGGGGAACTGGTGAGACCCAGTACTTC. Protein: CASSLAPSGGTGETQYF.

This sequence joins TRBV25-1 and TRBJ1-2; TRBD1 is a possible D gene (5 bases). This CDR3 has 13 amino acids. From germline, CDR1 is MGHDK and CDR2 SYGVNS. V lost 6 bases to trimming and J lost 3 bases, with 11 bases between them. DNA for the CDR3: TGTGCCAGCAGAAAAGACAGACACTATGGCTACACCTTC. It codes for CASRKDRHYGYTF.

The rearrangement joins TRBV6-2 or TRBV6-3 to TRBJ2-1; D unresolved. The CDR3 runs to 13 residues. Between the trimmed V and J ends, which lost 4 bases and 4 bases, there was a span of 8 bases. The germline V gene encodes CDR1 MNHEY and CDR2 SVGEGT. CDR3 DNA: TGTGCCAGCAGTTCGGGCAGATACAATGAGCAGTTCTTC. Protein: CASSSGRYNEQFF.

The V gene is TRBV7-2, the J gene TRBJ2-7; D is undetermined. This CDR3 has 13 residues. Trimming stripped 3 bases from V and 5 bases from J, with 11 bases between. Per the germline V gene, CDR1 is SGHTA and CDR2 is FQGNSA. The CDR3 region is CASSFGPIDEQYF. The CDR3 nucleotides read TGTGCCAGCAGCTTCGGACCGATAGACGAGCAGTACTTC.

This clonotype has only a few counts. The rearrangement links TRBV15 to TRBJ1-5; TRBD1 matches 7 bases. The V segment lost 5 bases and the J segment 9 bases; nucleotides outside the gene matches: 13. The CDR3 totals 15 residues. Germline V gene sequence: CDR1 LNHNV, CDR2 YYDKDF (reference sequence). The CDR3 nucleotides are TGTGCCACCAGCGTACAGGGGCCCGCTAAGGGGCCCCAGCATTTT. This translates into CATSVQGPAKGPQHF.

This chain links TRBV4-2 with TRBJ2-7, with 7 bases matching TRBD1. This CDR3 is built from 14 residues. Germline trimming cut 0 bases from V and 4 bases from J; bases unmatched to any gene: 3. Germline V gene data show CDR1 as LGHNA and CDR2 as YNFKEQ. Here the CDR3 reads CASSQDGQAYEQYF. The CDR3 bases are TGTGCCAGCAGCCAAGATGGACAGGCGTACGAGCAGTACTTC.

This chain uses TRBV7-6 with TRBJ2-7, with D uncertain. The V end lost 3 bases, the J end lost 4 bases, and 10 bases lay between the germline ends. Germline assignment: CDR1 SGHVS and CDR2 FNYEAQ. The CDR3 runs 13 residues. CDR3: CASSLDGRYEQYV. CDR3 DNA sequence: TGTGCCAGCAGCTTGGACGGACGGTACGAGCAGTACGTC.

This clonotype has more than one count but fewer than ten. The genes are TRBV6-1 and TRBJ2-7, with D maybe TRBD1 (5 bases). CDR3 length: 15 residues. CDR1 and CDR2 (germline): MNHNS, SASEGT. Trimming cost V 4 bases and J 5 bases, with 18 bases left between them. The CDR3, as DNA: TGTGCCAGCAGTGCAAATCGGCAGGGATTCCACGAGCAGTACTTC. Protein: CASSANRQGFHEQYF.

The chain combines TRBV7-3 with TRBJ2-5; tentatively, D is TRBD2 (7 bases). Trimming took 2 bases from V and 4 from J, leaving 17 bases between them. The CDR3 has 16 amino acids. Germline V gene data show CDR1 as SGHTA and CDR2 as FQGTGA. The chain's CDR3 is CASSLLGGGVTETQYF. As DNA, the CDR3 is TGTGCCAGCAGCTTATTGGGCGGGGGCGTTACAGAGACCCAGTACTTC.

This clonotype was seen a handful of times. The chain couples TRBV12-3 or TRBV12-4 to TRBJ1-2, with D perhaps matching TRBD1 (6 bases). Between the trimmed V and J ends, which lost 8 bases and 1 base, there was a span of 11 bases. CDR3 length: 13 amino acids. The CDR3 DNA is TGTGCCAGCGGGCGGACAGATAACTATGGCTACACCTTC. Translating gives CASGRTDNYGYTF.